This note documents a single T cell receptor beta chain sequence. The antigen remains unidentified. The sample is drawn from a study of T cell responses to AZD1222 COVID-19 vaccine. Overall study results and limits: The span of vaccine-associated CD4 TCRs extended across spike, with dominance at 160-218 and 743-854.

The CDR3 spans 16 residues. Germline V lookup: CDR1 SGHRS, CDR2 YFSETQ. V was pared by 0 bases and J by 1 base, with 4 bases of the junction left unmatched. TCRdb's copy holds only in-frame clones and misses some; the assay was immunoSEQ multiplex PCR. The table records 100,000 to 150,000 clones, around 92% of them present only once. The source material was peripheral blood, sampled on day 0 of AZD1222 vaccination. The TCR originated in an adult in good health. The genes are TRBV5-1 and TRBJ2-3; 8 bases align to TRBD1. CDR3 residues: CASSLGRGPGTDTQYF. The CDR3 region has the DNA TGCGCCAGCAGCTTGGGCAGGGGGCCGGGCACAGATACGCAGTATTTT.